Listed here is a single TCR beta chain. Its antigen remains unidentified. This entry belongs to a study of T cells expressing NK-cell markers. Study-wide points: Unclear, still, was the HCMV specificity of the expanded NKG2C+ T cell clones.

For TCR beta, cDNA was produced by 5'RACE template switching with UMIs. No DNA is given; TCRdb re-called the 5' RACE reads and lists each CDR3 protein once. The table for this sample gives over 150,000 distinct CDR3 sequences. This receptor was taken from a man aged 18 to 69 in good health. The sequenced sample was blood T cells: a sorted CD56 or NKG2C T cell subset, CD4+ or CD8+ T cells, or bulk PBMC T cells (not recorded which).

The CDR3 loop is CASSQFLNTEAFF. This chain connects TRBV16 to TRBJ1-1. The CDR3 consists of 13 residues. Per the germline V gene, CDR1 is KGHSY and CDR2 is FQNENV.